The T cell receptor (beta chain) described here comes from a study of CD8+ T cells in alopecia areata. The wider study: Treated patients were dosed with oral tofacitinib, taking 5 to 10 mg twice daily. Severity scores in treated patients reflected the percentage of scalp affected. Study results and caveats: Expanded CD8+ clones among the top 100, and scalp clonality, were significantly decreased by tofacitinib. Only one nonresponder was present, which leaves the link between baseline CD8+ expansion and response uncertain.

The table lists this clone with a few counts. Its antigen is unknown. Noted treatment: oral pan-JAK inhibitor, 5-10 mg twice daily. RNA, once extracted, was reverse transcribed into cDNA for use as the sequencing template. Profiled with immunoSEQ multiplex PCR; TCRdb holds only in-frame clones, not every one. The repertoire holds about 220,000 clones, with about 57% as singletons. V was pared by 5 bases and J by 8 bases, with 11 bases of the junction left unmatched. In germline, CDR1 is SQVTM, CDR2 ANQGSEA. CDR3 length: 14 amino acids. V is TRBV29-1 and J is TRBJ1-2, with 10 nucleotides matching TRBD1. This TCR came from a human donor with alopecia areata. The sample here was CD4+ T cells sorted from blood, taken at week 4, from a patient treated with tofacitinib. The CDR3 loop reads CSVTWGQGNLGYTF. Written as DNA, the CDR3 is TGCAGCGTTACTTGGGGACAGGGGAACCTCGGCTACACCTTC.